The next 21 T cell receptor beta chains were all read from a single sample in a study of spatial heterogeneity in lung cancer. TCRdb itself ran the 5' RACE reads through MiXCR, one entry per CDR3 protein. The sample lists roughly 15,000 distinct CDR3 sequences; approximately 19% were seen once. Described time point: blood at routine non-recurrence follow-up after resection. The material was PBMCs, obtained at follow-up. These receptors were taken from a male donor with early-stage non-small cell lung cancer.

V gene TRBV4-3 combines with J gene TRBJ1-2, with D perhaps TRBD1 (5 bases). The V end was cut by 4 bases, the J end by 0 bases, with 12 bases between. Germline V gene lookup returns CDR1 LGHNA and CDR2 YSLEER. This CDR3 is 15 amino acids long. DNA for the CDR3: TGCGCCAGCAGCCTCCTGACAGCCTCTAACTATGGCTACACCTTC. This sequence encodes CASSLLTASNYGYTF.

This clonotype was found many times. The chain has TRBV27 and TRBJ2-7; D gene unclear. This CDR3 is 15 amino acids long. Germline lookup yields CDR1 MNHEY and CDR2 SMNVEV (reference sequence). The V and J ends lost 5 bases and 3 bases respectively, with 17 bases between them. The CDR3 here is CASSGFRASDYEQYF. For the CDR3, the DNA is TGTGCCAGCAGTGGCTTCCGGGCCAGTGACTACGAGCAGTACTTC.

CDR3 protein: CAIRAATLSTEAFF. The CDR3 bases are TGTGCCATCAGGGCGGCTACTCTGAGCACTGAAGCTTTCTTT. The chain is built from TRBV10-3 and TRBJ1-1; no clear D. The CDR3 has 14 residues. V was clipped by 6 bases and J by 4 bases, with 15 bases between them. Germline CDR1 is ENHRY and CDR2 is SYGVKD.

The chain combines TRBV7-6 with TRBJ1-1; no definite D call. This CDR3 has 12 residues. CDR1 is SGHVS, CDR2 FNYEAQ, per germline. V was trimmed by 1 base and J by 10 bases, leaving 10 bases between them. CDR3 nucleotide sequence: TGTGCCAGCAGCTTAGGTGGTGGGAGAGCTTTCTTT. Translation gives CASSLGGGRAFF.

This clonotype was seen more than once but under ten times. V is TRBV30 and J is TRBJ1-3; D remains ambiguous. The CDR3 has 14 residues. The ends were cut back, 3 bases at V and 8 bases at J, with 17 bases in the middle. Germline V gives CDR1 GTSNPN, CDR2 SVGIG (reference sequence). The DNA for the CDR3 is TGTGCCTGGAGCGCTAGAGGGCTTGGGGACACCATATATTTT. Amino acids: CAWSARGLGDTIYF.

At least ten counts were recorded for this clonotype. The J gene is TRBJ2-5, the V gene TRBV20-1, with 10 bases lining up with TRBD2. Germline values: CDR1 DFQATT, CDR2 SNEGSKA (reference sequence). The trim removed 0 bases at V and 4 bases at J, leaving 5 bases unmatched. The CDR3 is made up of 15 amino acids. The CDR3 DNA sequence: TGCAGTGCTAGAGATCCTAGCGGGGGCTCAGAGACCCAGTACTTC. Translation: CSARDPSGGSETQYF.

The DNA for the CDR3 is TGTGCCAGCAGCTTCAGGGGGACTAGGAGTCAAGAGACCCAGTACTTC. The encoded protein is CASSFRGTRSQETQYF. The rearrangement links TRBV11-3 to TRBJ2-5, with D tentatively TRBD2 (8 bases). Trimming removed 3 bases from V and 2 bases from J, with 16 bases in between. There are 16 residues in the CDR3. Germline CDR1 and CDR2: SGHNT and YENEEA.

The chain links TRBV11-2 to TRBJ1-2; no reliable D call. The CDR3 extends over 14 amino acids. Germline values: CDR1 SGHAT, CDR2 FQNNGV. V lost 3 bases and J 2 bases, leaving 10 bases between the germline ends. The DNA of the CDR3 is TGTGCCAGCAGCTTGTCGACTCTGAACTATGGCTACACCTTC. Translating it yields CASSLSTLNYGYTF.

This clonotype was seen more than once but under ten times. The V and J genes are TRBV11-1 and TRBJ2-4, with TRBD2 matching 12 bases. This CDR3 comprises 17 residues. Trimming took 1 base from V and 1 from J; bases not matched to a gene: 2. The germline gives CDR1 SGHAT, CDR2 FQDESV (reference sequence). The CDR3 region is CASSLVTSGGAKNIQYF. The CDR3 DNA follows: TGTGCCAGCAGCTTAGTCACTAGCGGGGGGGCCAAAAACATTCAGTACTTC.

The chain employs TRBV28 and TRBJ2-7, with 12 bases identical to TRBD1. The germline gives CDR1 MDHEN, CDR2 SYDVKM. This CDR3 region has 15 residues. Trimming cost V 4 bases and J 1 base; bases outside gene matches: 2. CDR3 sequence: CASSWGQGASYEQYF. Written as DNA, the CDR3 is TGTGCCAGCAGTTGGGGACAGGGGGCGTCCTACGAGCAGTACTTC.

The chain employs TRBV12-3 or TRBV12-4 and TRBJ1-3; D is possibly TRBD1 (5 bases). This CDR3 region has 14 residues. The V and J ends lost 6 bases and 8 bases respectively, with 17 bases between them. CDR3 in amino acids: CASRSPQDKHTIYF. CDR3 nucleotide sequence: TGTGCCAGCAGATCCCCGCAGGACAAACACACCATATATTTT.

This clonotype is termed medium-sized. The DNA of the CDR3 is TGTGCCAGCACCCAGGATCAGGGGCTGGTAAATTCACCCCTCCACTTT. Amino acid sequence: CASTQDQGLVNSPLHF. The chain links TRBV7-8 to TRBJ1-6, with D maybe TRBD1 (6 bases). The germline V and J ends were trimmed by 7 bases and 7 bases, with 20 bases remaining between them. CDR1 is SGHVS and CDR2 is FQNEAQ in the germline V gene. The CDR3 runs to 16 residues. The complete variable domain, with remaining parts taken from reference TRBV7-8 and TRBJ1-6, reads GAGVSQSPRYKVAKRGQDVALRCDPISGHVSLFWYQQALGQGPEFLTYFQNEAQLDKSGLPSDRFFAERPEGSVSTLKIQRTQQEDSAVYLCASTQDQGLVNSPLHFGNGTRLTVT.

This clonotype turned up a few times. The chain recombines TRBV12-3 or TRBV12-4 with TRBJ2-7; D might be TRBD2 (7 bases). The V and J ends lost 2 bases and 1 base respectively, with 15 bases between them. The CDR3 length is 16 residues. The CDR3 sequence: CASSLRDGRGSYEQYF. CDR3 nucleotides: TGTGCCAGCAGTTTAAGGGATGGGAGGGGGTCCTACGAGCAGTACTTC.

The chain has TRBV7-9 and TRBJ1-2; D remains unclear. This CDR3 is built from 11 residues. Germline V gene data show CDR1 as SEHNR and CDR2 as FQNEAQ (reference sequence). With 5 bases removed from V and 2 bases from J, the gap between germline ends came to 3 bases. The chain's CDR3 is CASSLNYGYTF. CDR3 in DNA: TGTGCCAGCAGCCTCAACTATGGCTACACCTTC.

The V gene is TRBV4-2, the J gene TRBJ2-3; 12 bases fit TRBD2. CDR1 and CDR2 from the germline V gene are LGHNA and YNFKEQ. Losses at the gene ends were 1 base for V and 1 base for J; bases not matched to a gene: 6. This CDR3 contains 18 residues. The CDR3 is CASSQASGGAGGTDTQYF. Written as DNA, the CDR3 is TGTGCCAGCAGCCAAGCTAGCGGGGGGGCCGGGGGCACAGATACGCAGTATTTT.

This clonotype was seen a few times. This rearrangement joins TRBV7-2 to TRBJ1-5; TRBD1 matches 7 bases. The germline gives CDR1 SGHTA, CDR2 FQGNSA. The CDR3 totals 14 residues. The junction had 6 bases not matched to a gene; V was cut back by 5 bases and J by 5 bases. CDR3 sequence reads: CASSGTANYQPQHF. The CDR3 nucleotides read TGTGCCAGCAGCGGGACAGCGAACTATCAGCCCCAGCATTTT.

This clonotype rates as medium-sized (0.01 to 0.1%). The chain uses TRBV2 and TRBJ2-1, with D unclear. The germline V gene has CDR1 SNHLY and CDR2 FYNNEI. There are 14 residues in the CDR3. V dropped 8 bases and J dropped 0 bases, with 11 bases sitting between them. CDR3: CASLRADSYNEQFF. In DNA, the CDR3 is TGTGCCAGCCTTCGGGCGGACTCCTACAATGAGCAGTTCTTC.

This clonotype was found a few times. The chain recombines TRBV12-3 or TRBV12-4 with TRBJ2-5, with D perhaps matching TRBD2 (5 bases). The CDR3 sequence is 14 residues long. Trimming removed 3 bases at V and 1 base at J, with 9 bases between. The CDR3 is CASSLRLAQETQYF. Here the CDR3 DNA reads TGTGCCAGCAGTTTGCGGCTAGCCCAAGAGACCCAGTACTTC.

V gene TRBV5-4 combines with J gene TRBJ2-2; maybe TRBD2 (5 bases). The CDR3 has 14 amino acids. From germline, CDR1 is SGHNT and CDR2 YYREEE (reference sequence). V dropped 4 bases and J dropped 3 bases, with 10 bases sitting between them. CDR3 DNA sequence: TGTGCCAGCAGCCGCGGGCAGGACACCGGGGAGCTGTTTTTT. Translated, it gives CASSRGQDTGELFF.

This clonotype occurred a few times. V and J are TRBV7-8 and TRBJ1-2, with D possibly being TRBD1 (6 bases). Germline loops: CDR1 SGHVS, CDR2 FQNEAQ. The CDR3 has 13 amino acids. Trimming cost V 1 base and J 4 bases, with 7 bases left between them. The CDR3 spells CASSLDRVYGYTF. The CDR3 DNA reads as TGTGCCAGCAGCTTAGACAGGGTCTATGGCTACACCTTC.

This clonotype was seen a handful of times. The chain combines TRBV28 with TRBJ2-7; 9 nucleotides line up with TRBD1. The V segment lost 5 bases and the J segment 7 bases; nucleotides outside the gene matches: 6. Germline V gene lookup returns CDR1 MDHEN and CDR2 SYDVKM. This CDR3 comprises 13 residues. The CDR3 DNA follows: TGTGCCAGCAGTCCGGGACAGGGCGGAGAGCAGTACTTC. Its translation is CASSPGQGGEQYF.